This T cell receptor (beta chain) was documented in a study of T cell repertoires in cytomegalovirus infection. From the reads, TCRdb called clonotypes with MiXCR, one entry per CDR3 protein. The table has about 530,000 distinct CDR3 sequences, 26% seen once. Sample: PBMCs. This clonotype originated in a human donor in good health (CMV status not recorded). Some clones in this sample may be carry-over from other donors' samples.

The CDR3 DNA reads TGTGCCAGCAGCCCCGAGAGCGAGCAGTACTTC. It is translated as CASSPESEQYF. The chain is built from TRBV7-9 and TRBJ2-7; D gene uncertain. V lost 5 bases, J lost 6 bases, and 8 bases lay in between. Germline loops: CDR1 SEHNR, CDR2 FQNEAQ (reference sequence). CDR3 length: 11 residues.